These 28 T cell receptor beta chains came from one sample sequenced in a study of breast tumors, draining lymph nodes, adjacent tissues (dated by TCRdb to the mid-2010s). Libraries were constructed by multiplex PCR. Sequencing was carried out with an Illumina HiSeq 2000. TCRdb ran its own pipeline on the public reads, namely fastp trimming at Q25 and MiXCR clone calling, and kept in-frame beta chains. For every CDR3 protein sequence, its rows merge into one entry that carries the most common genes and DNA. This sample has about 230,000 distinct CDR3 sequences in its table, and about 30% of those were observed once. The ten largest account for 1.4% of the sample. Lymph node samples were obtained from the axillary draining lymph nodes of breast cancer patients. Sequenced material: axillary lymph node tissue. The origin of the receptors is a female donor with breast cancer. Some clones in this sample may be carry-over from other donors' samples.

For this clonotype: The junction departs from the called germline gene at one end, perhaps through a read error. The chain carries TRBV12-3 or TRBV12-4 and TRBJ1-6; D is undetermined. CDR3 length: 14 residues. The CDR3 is CASRVSSYNSPLHF. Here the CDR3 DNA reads TGTGCCAGCAGGGTTAGCTCCTATAATTCACCACTCCACTTT.

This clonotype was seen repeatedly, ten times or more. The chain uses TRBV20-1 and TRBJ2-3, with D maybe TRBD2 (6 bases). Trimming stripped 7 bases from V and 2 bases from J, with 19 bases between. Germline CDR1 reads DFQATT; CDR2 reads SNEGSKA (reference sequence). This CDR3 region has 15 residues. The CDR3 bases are TGCAGTGGGGGAAGTCAGGGACTCAACACAGATACGCAGTATTTT. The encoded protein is CSGGSQGLNTDTQYF.

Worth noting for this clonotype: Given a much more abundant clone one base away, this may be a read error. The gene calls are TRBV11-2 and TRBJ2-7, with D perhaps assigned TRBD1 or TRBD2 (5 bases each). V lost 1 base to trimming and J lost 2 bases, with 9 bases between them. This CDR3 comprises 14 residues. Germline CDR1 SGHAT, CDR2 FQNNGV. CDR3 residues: CASSLGWGPYEQYF. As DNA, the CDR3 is TGTGCCAGCAGCTTAGGCTGGGGACCCTACGAGCAGTACTTC.

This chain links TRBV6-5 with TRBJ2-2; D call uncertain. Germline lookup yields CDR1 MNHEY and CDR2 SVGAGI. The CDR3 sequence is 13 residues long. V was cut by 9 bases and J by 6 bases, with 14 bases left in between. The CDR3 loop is CASRTLRAGELFF. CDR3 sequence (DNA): TGTGCCAGTCGTACGTTAAGGGCCGGGGAGCTGTTTTTT.

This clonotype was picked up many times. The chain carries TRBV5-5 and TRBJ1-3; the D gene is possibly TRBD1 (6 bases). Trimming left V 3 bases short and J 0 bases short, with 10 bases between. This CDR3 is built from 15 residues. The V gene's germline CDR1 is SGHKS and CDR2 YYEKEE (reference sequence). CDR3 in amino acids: CASSSRGPSGNTIYF. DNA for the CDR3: TGTGCCAGCAGCTCACGGGGGCCCTCTGGAAACACCATATATTTT.

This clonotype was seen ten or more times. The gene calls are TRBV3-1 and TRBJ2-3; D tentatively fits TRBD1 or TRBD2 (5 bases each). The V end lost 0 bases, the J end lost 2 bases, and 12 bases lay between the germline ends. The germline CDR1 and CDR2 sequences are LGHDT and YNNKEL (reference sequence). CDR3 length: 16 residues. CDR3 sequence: CASSQDHRTLTDTQYF. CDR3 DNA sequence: TGTGCCAGCAGCCAAGATCACAGGACTCTCACAGATACGCAGTATTTT.

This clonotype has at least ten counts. The CDR3 DNA follows: TGTGCCAGCAGCCCCGGGTCGAAAGGGACCCAGTACTTC. This sequence encodes CASSPGSKGTQYF. The chain joins TRBV7-2 to TRBJ2-5; D unclear. The germline V gene has CDR1 SGHTA and CDR2 FQGNSA. Trimming cost V 5 bases and J 7 bases, with 14 bases left between them. The CDR3 is 13 amino acids.

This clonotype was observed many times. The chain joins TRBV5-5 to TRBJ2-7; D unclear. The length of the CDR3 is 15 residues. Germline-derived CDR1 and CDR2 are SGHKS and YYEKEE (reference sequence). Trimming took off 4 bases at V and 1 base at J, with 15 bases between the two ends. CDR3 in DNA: TGTGCCAGCAGCATAGGGCCCGACGGGTCCTACGAGCAGTACTTC. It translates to CASSIGPDGSYEQYF.

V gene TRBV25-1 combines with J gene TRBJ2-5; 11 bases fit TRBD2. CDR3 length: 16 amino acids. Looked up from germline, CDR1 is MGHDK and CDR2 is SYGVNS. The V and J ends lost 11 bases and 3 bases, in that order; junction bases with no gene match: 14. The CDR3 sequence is CAQGGGSGLAEETQYF. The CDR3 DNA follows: TGTGCCCAGGGGGGGGGATCGGGACTAGCGGAAGAGACCCAGTACTTC.

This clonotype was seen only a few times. CDR3 in amino acids: CASSLNVDSQAFF. Here the CDR3 DNA reads TGCGCCAGCAGCTTGAACGTAGACAGTCAAGCTTTCTTT. V and J are TRBV5-1 and TRBJ1-1, with D perhaps TRBD1 (5 bases). V shed 1 base and J shed 9 bases, with 13 bases lying between them. Germline V lookup: CDR1 SGHRS, CDR2 YFSETQ. There are 13 residues in the CDR3. The variable domain in full, completed from reference TRBV5-1 and TRBJ1-1, reads KAGVTQTPRYLIKTRGQQVTLSCSPISGHRSVSWYQQTPGQGLQFLFEYFSETQRNKGNFPGRFSGRQFSNSRSEMNVSTLELGDSALYLCASSLNVDSQAFFGQGTRLTVV.

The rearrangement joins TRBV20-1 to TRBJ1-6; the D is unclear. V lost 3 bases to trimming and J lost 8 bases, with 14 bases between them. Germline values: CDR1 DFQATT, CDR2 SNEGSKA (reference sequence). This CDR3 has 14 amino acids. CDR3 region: CSASMGARHSPLHF. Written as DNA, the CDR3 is TGCAGTGCTAGCATGGGCGCCCGCCATTCACCCCTCCACTTT.

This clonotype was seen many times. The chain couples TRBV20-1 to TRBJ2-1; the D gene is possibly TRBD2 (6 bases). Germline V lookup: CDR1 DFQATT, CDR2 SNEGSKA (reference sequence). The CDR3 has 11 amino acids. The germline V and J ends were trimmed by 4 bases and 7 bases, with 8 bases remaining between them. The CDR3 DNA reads TGCAGTGCTATGACTAGAAATGAGCAGTTCTTC. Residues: CSAMTRNEQFF.

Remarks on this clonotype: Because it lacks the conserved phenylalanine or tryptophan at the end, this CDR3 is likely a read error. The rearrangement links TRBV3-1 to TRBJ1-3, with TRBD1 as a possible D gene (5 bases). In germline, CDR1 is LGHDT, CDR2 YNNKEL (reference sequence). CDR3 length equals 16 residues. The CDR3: CASSQGALTSGNTIYL. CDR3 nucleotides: TGCGCCAGCAGCCAAGGGGCCCTTACCTCTGGAAACACCATATATCTT.

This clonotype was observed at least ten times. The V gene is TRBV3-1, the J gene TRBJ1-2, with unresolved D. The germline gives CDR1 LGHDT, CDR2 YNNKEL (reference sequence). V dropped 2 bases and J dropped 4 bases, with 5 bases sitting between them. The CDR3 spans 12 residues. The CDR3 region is CASSQRVYGYTF. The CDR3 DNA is TGTGCCAGCAGCCAACGGGTCTATGGCTACACCTTC.

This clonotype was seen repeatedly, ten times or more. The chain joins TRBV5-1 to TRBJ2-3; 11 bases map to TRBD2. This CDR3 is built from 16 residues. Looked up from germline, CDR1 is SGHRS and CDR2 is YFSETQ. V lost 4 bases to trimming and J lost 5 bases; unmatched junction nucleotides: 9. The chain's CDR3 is CASSPEIAGGGDTQYF. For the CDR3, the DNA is TGCGCCAGCAGCCCAGAGATAGCGGGAGGGGGAGATACGCAGTATTTT. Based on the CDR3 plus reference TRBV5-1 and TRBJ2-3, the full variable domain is KAGVTQTPRYLIKTRGQQVTLSCSPISGHRSVSWYQQTPGQGLQFLFEYFSETQRNKGNFPGRFSGRQFSNSRSEMNVSTLELGDSALYLCASSPEIAGGGDTQYFGPGTRLTVL.

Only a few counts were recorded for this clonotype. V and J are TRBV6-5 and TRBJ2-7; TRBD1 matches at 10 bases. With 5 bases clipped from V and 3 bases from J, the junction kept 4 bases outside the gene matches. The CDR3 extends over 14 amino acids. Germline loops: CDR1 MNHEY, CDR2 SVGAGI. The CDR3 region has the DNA TGTGCCAGCAGTCGGGGACAGGGGCACTACGAGCAGTACTTC. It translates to CASSRGQGHYEQYF.

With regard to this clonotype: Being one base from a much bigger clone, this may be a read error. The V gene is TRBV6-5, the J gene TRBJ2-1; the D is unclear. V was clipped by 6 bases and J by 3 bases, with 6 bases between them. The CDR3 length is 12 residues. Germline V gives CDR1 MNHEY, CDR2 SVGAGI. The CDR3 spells CASRPFYNEQFF. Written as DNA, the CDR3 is TGTGCCAGCAGACCCTTCTACAATGAGCAGTTCTTC.

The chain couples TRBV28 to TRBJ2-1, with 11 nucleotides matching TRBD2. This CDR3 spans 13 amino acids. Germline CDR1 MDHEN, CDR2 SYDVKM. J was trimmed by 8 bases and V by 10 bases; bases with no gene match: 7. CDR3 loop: CATRLAGWDEQFF. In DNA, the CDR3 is TGTGCCACCCGACTAGCGGGATGGGATGAGCAGTTCTTC.

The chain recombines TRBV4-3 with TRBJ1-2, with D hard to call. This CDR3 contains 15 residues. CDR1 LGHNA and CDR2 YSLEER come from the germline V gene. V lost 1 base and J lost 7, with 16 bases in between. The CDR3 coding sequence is TGCGCCAGCAGCCAAGCCAGTTCGCCAGCGGGTGGCTACACCTTC. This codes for CASSQASSPAGGYTF.

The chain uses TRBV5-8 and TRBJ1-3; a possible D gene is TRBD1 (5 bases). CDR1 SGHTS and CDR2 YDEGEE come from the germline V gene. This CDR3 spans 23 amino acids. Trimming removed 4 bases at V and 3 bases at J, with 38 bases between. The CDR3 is CASSPDNTRTPIAGRKIGNTIYF. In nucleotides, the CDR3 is TGTGCCAGCAGCCCTGACAACACTCGAACCCCCATAGCGGGACGGAAGATTGGAAACACCATATATTTT.

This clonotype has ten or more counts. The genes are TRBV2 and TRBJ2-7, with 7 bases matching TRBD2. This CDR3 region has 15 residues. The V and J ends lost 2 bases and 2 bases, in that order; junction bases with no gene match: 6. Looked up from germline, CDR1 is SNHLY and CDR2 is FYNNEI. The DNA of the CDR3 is TGTGCCAGCAGTGAATACCTAGCGGTTGCCTACGAGCAGTACTTC. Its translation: CASSEYLAVAYEQYF.

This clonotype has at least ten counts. The CDR3, as DNA: TGTGCCAGCAGTTTGACAGGGGGAGTAAGTGGCTACACCTTC. This encodes CASSLTGGVSGYTF. The rearrangement links TRBV12-3 or TRBV12-4 to TRBJ1-2, with 9 positions matching TRBD1. Losses at the gene ends were 3 bases for V and 7 bases for J; bases not matched to a gene: 6. CDR3 size: 14 residues.

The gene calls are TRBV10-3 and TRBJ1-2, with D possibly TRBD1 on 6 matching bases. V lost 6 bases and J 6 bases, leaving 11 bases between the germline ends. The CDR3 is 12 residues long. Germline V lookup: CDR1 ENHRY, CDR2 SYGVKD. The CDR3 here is CAIRADRHGYTF. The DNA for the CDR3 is TGTGCCATCAGAGCCGACAGGCATGGCTACACCTTC.

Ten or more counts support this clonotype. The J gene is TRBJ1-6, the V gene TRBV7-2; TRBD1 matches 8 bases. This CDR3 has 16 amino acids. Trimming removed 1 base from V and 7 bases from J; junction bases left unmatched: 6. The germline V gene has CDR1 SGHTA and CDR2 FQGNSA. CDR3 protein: CASSLDKDRVNSPLHF. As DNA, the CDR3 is TGTGCCAGCAGCTTAGATAAGGACAGGGTGAATTCACCCCTCCACTTT.

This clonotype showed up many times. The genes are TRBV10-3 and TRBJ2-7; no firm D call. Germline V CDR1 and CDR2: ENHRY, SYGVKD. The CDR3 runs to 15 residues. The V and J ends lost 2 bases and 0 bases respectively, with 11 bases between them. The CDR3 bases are TGTGCCATCAGTGAGGGCCCAGCTAACTCCTACGAGCAGTACTTC. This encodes CAISEGPANSYEQYF.

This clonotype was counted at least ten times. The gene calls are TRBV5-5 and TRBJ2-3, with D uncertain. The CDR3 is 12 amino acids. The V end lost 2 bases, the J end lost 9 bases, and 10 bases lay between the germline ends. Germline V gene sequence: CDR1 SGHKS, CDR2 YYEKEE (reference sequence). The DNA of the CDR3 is TGTGCCAGCAGCTTTGAAAGCGAAACGCAGTATTTT. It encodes CASSFESETQYF.

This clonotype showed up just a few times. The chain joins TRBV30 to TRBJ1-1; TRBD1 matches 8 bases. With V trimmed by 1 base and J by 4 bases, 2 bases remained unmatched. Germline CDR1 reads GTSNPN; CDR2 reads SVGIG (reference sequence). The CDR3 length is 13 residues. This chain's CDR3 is CAWSADRGTEAFF. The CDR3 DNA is TGTGCCTGGAGTGCCGACAGGGGCACTGAAGCTTTCTTT.

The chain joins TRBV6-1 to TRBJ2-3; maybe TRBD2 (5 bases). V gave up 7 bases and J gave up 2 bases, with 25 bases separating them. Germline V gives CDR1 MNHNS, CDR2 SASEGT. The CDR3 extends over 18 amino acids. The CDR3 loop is CASTPLVRDPEITDTQYF. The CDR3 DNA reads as TGTGCCAGCACCCCACTGGTTCGGGATCCCGAGATCACAGATACGCAGTATTTT.